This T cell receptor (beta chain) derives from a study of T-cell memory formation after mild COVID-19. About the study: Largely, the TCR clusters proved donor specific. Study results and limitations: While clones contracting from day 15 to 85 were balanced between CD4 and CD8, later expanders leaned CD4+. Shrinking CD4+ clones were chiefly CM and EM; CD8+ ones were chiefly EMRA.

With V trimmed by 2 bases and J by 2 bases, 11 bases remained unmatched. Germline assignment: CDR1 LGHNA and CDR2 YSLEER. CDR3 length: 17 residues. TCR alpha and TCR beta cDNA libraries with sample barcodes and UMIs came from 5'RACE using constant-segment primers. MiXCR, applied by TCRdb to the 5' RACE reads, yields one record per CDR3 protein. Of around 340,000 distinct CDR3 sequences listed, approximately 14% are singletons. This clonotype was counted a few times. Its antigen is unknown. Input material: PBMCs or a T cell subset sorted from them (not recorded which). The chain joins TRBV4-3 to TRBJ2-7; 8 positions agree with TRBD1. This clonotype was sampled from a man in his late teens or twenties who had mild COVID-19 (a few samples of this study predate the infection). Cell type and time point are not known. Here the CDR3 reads CASSQYTGGGPTYEQYV. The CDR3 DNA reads TGCGCCAGCAGCCAATACACAGGGGGAGGCCCCACCTACGAGCAGTACGTC.